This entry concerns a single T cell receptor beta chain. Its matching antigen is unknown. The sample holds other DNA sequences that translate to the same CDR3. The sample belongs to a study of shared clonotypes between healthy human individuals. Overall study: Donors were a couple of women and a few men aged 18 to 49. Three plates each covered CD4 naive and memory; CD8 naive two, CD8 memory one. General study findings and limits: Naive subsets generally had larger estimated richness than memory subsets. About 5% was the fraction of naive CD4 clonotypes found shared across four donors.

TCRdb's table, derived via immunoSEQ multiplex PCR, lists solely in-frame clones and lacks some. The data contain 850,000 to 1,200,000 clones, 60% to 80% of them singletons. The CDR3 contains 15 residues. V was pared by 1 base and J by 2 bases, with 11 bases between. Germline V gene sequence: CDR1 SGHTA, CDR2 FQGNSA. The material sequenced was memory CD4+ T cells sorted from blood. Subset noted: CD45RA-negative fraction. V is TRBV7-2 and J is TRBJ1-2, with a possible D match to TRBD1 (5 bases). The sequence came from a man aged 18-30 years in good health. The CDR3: CASSLGGTSNYGYTF. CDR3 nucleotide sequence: TGTGCCAGCAGCTTAGGAGGGACCAGCAACTATGGCTACACCTTC.